This T cell receptor beta chain is from a study of beta chain features in type 1 diabetes. Study observations and caveats: When Type 1 diabetes patients were examined, their TCRB CDR3s proved moderately but significantly shorter in all four CD4+ subsets. Type 1 diabetes patients had VDJ junctions that carried fewer insertions and more deletions. Here, the possible influence of HLA type (on TCRB rearrangement) remained unresolved.

Averaging around 110 mL, one heparinised blood draw came from each individual donor. The CDR3 has 15 residues. Germline values: CDR1 SEHNR, CDR2 FQNEAQ (reference sequence). Losses at the gene ends were 0 bases for V and 5 bases for J; bases not matched to a gene: 6. In its sample, this clone was seen a few times. Its antigen is not identified. The whole isolated RNA underwent reverse transcription, so sequencing captured expressed TCRB transcripts. Roughly 3.4 million reads were obtained on average from naive, central memory and regulatory T cell samples. Using immunoSEQ multiplex PCR, the repertoire was profiled, and TCRdb retains in-frame clones only, with some absent. The repertoire holds 310,000 or so clones, with about 15% as singletons.

Sequencing used naive CD4+ T cells from blood. The V call is TRBV7-9, the J call TRBJ1-1, with 7 bases aligning to TRBD1. The clonotype comes from a young man with type 1 diabetes. The CDR3 sequence is CASSLATGFGTEAFF. The CDR3 DNA reads as TGTGCCAGCAGCTTAGCGACAGGGTTTGGTACTGAAGCTTTCTTT.